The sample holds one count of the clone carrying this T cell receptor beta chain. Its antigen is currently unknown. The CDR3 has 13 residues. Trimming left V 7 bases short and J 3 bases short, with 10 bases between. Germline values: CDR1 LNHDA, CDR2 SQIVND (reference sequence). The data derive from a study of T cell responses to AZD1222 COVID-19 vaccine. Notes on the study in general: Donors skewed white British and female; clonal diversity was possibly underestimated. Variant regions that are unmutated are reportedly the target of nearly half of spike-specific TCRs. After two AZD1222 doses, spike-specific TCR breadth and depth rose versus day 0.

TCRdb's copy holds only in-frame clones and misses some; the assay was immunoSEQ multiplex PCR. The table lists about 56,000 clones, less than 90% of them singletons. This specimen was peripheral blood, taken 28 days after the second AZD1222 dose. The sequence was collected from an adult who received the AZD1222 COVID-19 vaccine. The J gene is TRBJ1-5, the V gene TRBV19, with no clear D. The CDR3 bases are TGTGCCAGTATGGCACAATACAATCAGCCCCAGCATTTT. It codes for CASMAQYNQPQHF.